Listed below are T cell receptor beta chains from one sample, sequenced in a study of molecular identifiers for immune sequencing clone quantification. TCRdb called the PCR reads again in MiXCR, with one record for every CDR3 protein. The sample holds approximately 680,000 distinct CDR3 sequences; roughly 27% are singletons and the top ten take 0.78%. The sample comprised naive CD8+ T cells from blood, with Jurkat cell RNA spiked in. These receptors came from a human donor in good health. Some libraries in this study had Jurkat cell RNA spiked in. Each CDR3 is given with its conserved first and last residue. A D gene is named only where the DNA matches it firmly. Clone size is stated in some rows and not others, as once, few, many or a class when expanded.

V: TRBV13
size: many
D: .
J: TRBJ2-5
CDR3: CASSTRQPQETQYF
DNA: TGTGCCAGCAGCACCCGACAGCCCCAAGAGACCCAGTACTTC

V: TRBV9
size: .
D: TRBD2
J: TRBJ2-1
CDR3: CASSVTSGSLNEQFF
DNA: TGTGCCAGCAGCGTAACTAGCGGGAGTTTAAATGAGCAGTTCTTC

V: TRBV9
size: .
D: TRBD1
J: TRBJ1-4
CDR3: CASSEGPGTGNEKLFF
DNA: TGTGCCAGCAGCGAGGGCCCGGGGACAGGGAACGAAAAACTGTTTTTT

V: TRBV12-3/TRBV12-4
size: .
D: .
J: TRBJ2-7
CDR3: CASSQIPDEQYF
DNA: TGTGCCAGCAGCCAAATCCCCGACGAGCAGTACTTC

V: TRBV19
size: few
D: .
J: TRBJ1-1
CDR3: CATRIGEGITEAFF
DNA: TGTGCCACCCGCATTGGGGAGGGGATCACTGAAGCTTTCTTT

V: TRBV29-1
size: many
D: TRBD1
J: TRBJ1-1
CDR3: CSGGTGGGVGAFF
DNA: TGCAGCGGGGGAACAGGGGGAGGGGTAGGAGCTTTCTTT

V: TRBV28
size: .
D: .
J: TRBJ2-2
CDR3: CASRLPGLPNTGELFF
DNA: TGTGCCAGCAGGTTACCGGGACTCCCAAACACCGGGGAGCTGTTTTTT

V: TRBV7-9
size: many
D: TRBD1
J: TRBJ2-7
CDR3: CASSWDRGLDEQYF
DNA: TGTGCCAGCAGCTGGGACAGGGGGCTCGACGAGCAGTACTTC

V: TRBV12-3/TRBV12-4
size: .
D: .
J: TRBJ1-1
CDR3: CASSQGGTTEAFF
DNA: TGTGCCAGCAGTCAAGGGGGGACCACTGAAGCTTTCTTT

V: TRBV2
size: .
D: .
J: TRBJ2-7
CDR3: CASSIRPASSEQYF
DNA: TGTGCCAGCAGTATAAGGCCAGCCTCCTCCGAGCAGTACTTC

V: TRBV7-2
size: .
D: TRBD1
J: TRBJ2-7
CDR3: CASSLGPGQGANEQYF
DNA: TGTGCCAGCAGCTTAGGGCCGGGACAGGGAGCCAACGAGCAGTACTTC

V: TRBV7-9
size: many
D: .
J: TRBJ2-1
CDR3: CASSLALTSYNEQFF
DNA: TGTGCCAGCAGCTTAGCCCTCACCTCCTACAATGAGCAGTTCTTC

V: TRBV6-2/TRBV6-3
size: many
D: .
J: TRBJ2-5
CDR3: CASSYWQKQETQYF
DNA: TGTGCCAGCAGTTACTGGCAGAAGCAAGAGACCCAGTACTTC

V: TRBV5-4
size: many
D: .
J: TRBJ2-5
CDR3: CASTSTGETQYF
DNA: TGTGCCAGCACCTCAACGGGAGAGACCCAGTACTTC

V: TRBV29-1
size: .
D: TRBD1
J: TRBJ2-7
CDR3: CGVEDRTGGIYEQYF
DNA: TGCGGCGTTGAAGACCGGACAGGGGGAATCTACGAGCAGTACTTC

V: TRBV25-1
size: few
D: .
J: TRBJ2-5
CDR3: CASSETASAEETQYF
DNA: TGTGCCAGCAGTGAAACGGCTAGCGCTGAAGAGACCCAGTACTTC

V: TRBV12-3/TRBV12-4
size: many
D: .
J: TRBJ2-5
CDR3: CASSLVGAGDQETQYF
DNA: TGTGCCAGCAGTTTGGTGGGGGCCGGCGACCAAGAGACCCAGTACTTC

V: TRBV5-6
size: few
D: TRBD2
J: TRBJ2-7
CDR3: CASSLVRGERGEQYF
DNA: TGTGCCAGCAGCTTGGTTCGAGGGGAGCGGGGCGAGCAGTACTTC

V: TRBV6-5
size: many
D: TRBD1
J: TRBJ2-7
CDR3: CASRSGTVLEQYF
DNA: TGTGCCAGCAGATCCGGGACAGTACTCGAGCAGTACTTC

V: TRBV28
size: .
D: .
J: TRBJ2-1
CDR3: CASSPRSAGKGPYNEQFF
DNA: TGTGCCAGCAGTCCCCGGTCGGCGGGCAAAGGCCCCTACAATGAGCAGTTCTTC

V: TRBV4-1
size: many
D: .
J: TRBJ1-3
CDR3: CASSQVYSGTGNTIYF
DNA: TGCGCCAGCAGCCAAGTGTATTCTGGGACTGGAAACACCATATATTTT

V: TRBV2
size: few
D: TRBD1
J: TRBJ2-1
CDR3: CATEDRGTFF
DNA: TGTGCCACCGAAGACAGGGGGACGTTCTTC

V: TRBV7-9
size: many
D: .
J: TRBJ1-5
CDR3: CASSLGRVGQPQHF
DNA: TGTGCCAGCAGCTTAGGCAGGGTTGGTCAGCCCCAGCATTTT

V: TRBV2
size: .
D: .
J: TRBJ1-5
CDR3: CASSEVGVVLPQHF
DNA: TGTGCCAGCAGTGAAGTGGGAGTGGTCCTGCCCCAGCATTTT

V: TRBV6-2/TRBV6-3
size: many
D: .
J: TRBJ2-7
CDR3: CASSYSRGQSSYEQYF
DNA: TGTGCCAGCAGTTACAGCCGAGGACAGAGCTCCTACGAGCAGTACTTC

V: TRBV7-2
size: .
D: .
J: TRBJ2-1
CDR3: CASSFPGTGDTTSGPYNEQFF
DNA: TGTGCCAGCAGCTTTCCTGGGACAGGGGACACGACTAGCGGCCCCTACAATGAGCAGTTCTTC

V: TRBV6-2/TRBV6-3
size: .
D: TRBD2
J: TRBJ2-3
CDR3: CASSSPLAGLVEDTQYF
DNA: TGTGCCAGCAGTTCCCCCCTAGCGGGACTTGTCGAAGATACGCAGTATTTT

V: TRBV12-3/TRBV12-4
size: .
D: TRBD1
J: TRBJ2-7
CDR3: CASSLNLTRPKTGVLSYEQYF
DNA: TGTGCCAGCAGTTTAAACTTAACGAGACCGAAGACAGGGGTTTTATCCTACGAGCAGTACTTC

V: TRBV3-1
size: few
D: TRBD2
J: TRBJ2-5
CDR3: CASSPERGNTKETQYF
DNA: TGTGCCAGCAGCCCAGAGCGGGGAAATACAAAAGAGACCCAGTACTTC

V: TRBV12-3/TRBV12-4
size: .
D: .
J: TRBJ1-1
CDR3: CASTAPKEESEAFF
DNA: TGTGCCAGCACCGCACCTAAGGAGGAGAGTGAAGCTTTCTTT

V: TRBV29-1
size: .
D: TRBD2
J: TRBJ2-1
CDR3: CRQSTGLAGNNEQFF
DNA: TGCCGCCAATCGACGGGACTAGCGGGAAACAATGAGCAGTTCTTC

V: TRBV28
size: .
D: .
J: TRBJ1-1
CDR3: CAHRSISNTEAFF
DNA: TGTGCCCACCGCTCCATTAGTAACACTGAAGCTTTCTTT

V: TRBV13
size: .
D: .
J: TRBJ2-5
CDR3: CASSLGLTKETQYF
DNA: TGTGCCAGCAGCTTAGGTCTTACTAAAGAGACCCAGTACTTC

V: TRBV28
size: many
D: .
J: TRBJ1-4
CDR3: CASHEDGTSDTTNEKLFF
DNA: TGTGCCAGCCACGAAGATGGGACATCCGACACAACTAATGAAAAACTGTTTTTT

V: TRBV12-3/TRBV12-4
size: many
D: .
J: TRBJ1-5
CDR3: CASSPRGRTRGHF
DNA: TGTGCCAGCAGCCCACGTGGCAGGACCCGCGGGCATTTT

V: TRBV7-6
size: .
D: TRBD1
J: TRBJ1-1
CDR3: CASSPGDRAAEAYF
DNA: TGTGCCAGCAGCCCGGGGGACAGGGCGGCTGAAGCTTACTTT

V: TRBV5-3
size: .
D: .
J: TRBJ2-7
CDR3: CASSTPDSAGYEQYF
DNA: TGTGCCAGCAGCACCCCAGACAGCGCCGGGTACGAGCAGTACTTC

V: TRBV7-2
size: few
D: .
J: TRBJ2-7
CDR3: CASSLGLGITYEQYF
DNA: TGTGCCAGCAGCTTAGGACTAGGGATTACTTACGAGCAGTACTTC

V: TRBV7-9
size: many
D: .
J: TRBJ2-3
CDR3: CASSLRPPADTQYF
DNA: TGTGCCAGCAGCTTAAGACCCCCGGCGGATACGCAGTATTTT

V: TRBV20-1
size: many
D: .
J: TRBJ1-1
CDR3: CSARDRQRGVYATEAFF
DNA: TGCAGTGCTAGAGATCGACAGCGAGGGGTTTATGCCACTGAAGCTTTCTTT

V: TRBV12-3/TRBV12-4
size: .
D: TRBD2
J: TRBJ2-3
CDR3: CASSGPGGNLSSTDTQYF
DNA: TGTGCCAGCAGTGGGCCGGGGGGGAACCTGTCTAGCACAGATACGCAGTATTTT

V: TRBV9
size: .
D: TRBD1
J: TRBJ2-3
CDR3: CASSGRDRGTTDTQYF
DNA: TGTGCCAGCAGCGGGAGGGACAGGGGGACCACAGATACGCAGTATTTT

V: TRBV27
size: .
D: TRBD1
J: TRBJ2-2
CDR3: CASSLLTRDRVRTGELFF
DNA: TGTGCCAGCAGTTTATTGACCAGGGACAGGGTTCGTACCGGGGAGCTGTTTTTT

V: TRBV12-3/TRBV12-4
size: few
D: TRBD2
J: TRBJ2-1
CDR3: CASTPDGGSSYNEQFF
DNA: TGTGCCAGCACCCCGGATGGCGGGAGCTCCTACAATGAGCAGTTCTTC

V: TRBV5-4
size: many
D: .
J: TRBJ1-5
CDR3: CASSLWGSSQPQHF
DNA: TGTGCCAGCAGCTTGTGGGGGTCGAGTCAGCCCCAGCATTTT

V: TRBV20-1
size: .
D: .
J: TRBJ1-2
CDR3: CGARVPGQYGYTF
DNA: TGCGGTGCTAGAGTTCCCGGACAGTATGGCTACACCTTC

V: TRBV5-1
size: few
D: .
J: TRBJ2-7
CDR3: CASSLGAPPVYEQYF
DNA: TGCGCCAGCAGCTTGGGAGCCCCGCCCGTGTACGAGCAGTACTTC

V: TRBV12-3/TRBV12-4
size: many
D: .
J: TRBJ2-5
CDR3: CASSLEVLQETQYF
DNA: TGTGCCAGCAGTTTAGAGGTTCTACAAGAGACCCAGTACTTC

V: TRBV11-2
size: .
D: .
J: TRBJ2-7
CDR3: CASSLIAGAEYEEYF
DNA: TGTGCCAGCAGCTTAATTGCGGGGGCGGAATACGAGGAGTACTTC

V: TRBV5-1
size: .
D: TRBD2
J: TRBJ2-7
CDR3: CASSWAAGELYEQYF
DNA: TGCGCCAGCAGCTGGGCGGCGGGGGAGCTATACGAGCAGTACTTC

V: TRBV20-1
size: .
D: .
J: TRBJ2-1
CDR3: CSARLAEDYNEQFF
DNA: TGCAGTGCTAGATTAGCGGAGGACTACAATGAGCAGTTCTTC

V: TRBV5-5
size: .
D: .
J: TRBJ1-2
CDR3: CASSLGVVTGYTF
DNA: TGTGCCAGCAGCTTAGGTGTAGTTACCGGCTACACCTTC

V: TRBV27
size: few
D: .
J: TRBJ2-7
CDR3: CASGWVEQYF
DNA: TGTGCCAGCGGTTGGGTCGAGCAGTACTTC